This record looks at one T cell receptor beta chain sequence and its context. What it binds is not known. This sample is part of a study of Ad26.COV2.S vaccination and SARS-CoV-2 variants. Overall study: Within the COV1001 Ad26.COV2.S trial arm, the donor was enrolled. Ad26.COV2.S was injected intramuscularly once or twice, 56 days apart. Overall study results and limits: Recipients of either vaccine or placebo displayed similar breadth of non-spike TCRs.

Germline V gene data show CDR1 as LGHNA and CDR2 as YSLEER. This CDR3 spans 16 amino acids. The V segment lost 0 bases and the J segment 1 base; nucleotides outside the gene matches: 5. The table came from immunoSEQ multiplex PCR; TCRdb's copy has only in-frame clones and leaves some out. The sample shows about 350,000 clones, 75% to 90% of them seen only once. Stated treatment: 15 to 20 received Ad26.COV2.S at low or high dose, single or two shots; 5 received placebo; per-sample allocation not given. Material that was analyzed had been drawn on day 63 after the first vaccine or placebo injection. Boston supplied an adult donor aged 18-55 years.

The specimen was peripheral blood, collected in a trial of Ad26.COV2.S vaccine versus placebo. This clonotype was obtained from a person between 18 and 65 years old who received the Ad26.COV2.S COVID-19 vaccine or a placebo. V is TRBV4-3 and J is TRBJ1-2; TRBD1 aligns across 7 bases. The CDR3 protein is CASSQDTGALNYGYTF. In DNA form, the CDR3 reads TGCGCCAGCAGCCAAGATACAGGGGCCCTTAACTATGGCTACACCTTC.